This is a list of T cell receptor beta chains from one sample in a study of shared clonotypes between healthy human individuals. TCRdb's copy holds only in-frame clones and misses some; the assay was immunoSEQ multiplex PCR. The sample has about 1,800,000 clones, roughly 95% seen once. The sequenced material came from naive CD8+ T cells sorted from blood. These receptors were obtained from a man between 18 and 29 years old in good health. Both conserved end residues are part of each CDR3. D genes are given only for firm matches. A row's size may be missing; if present it is once, few, many or a size class.

NA | TRBJ2-2 | TRBV15 | NA | CATSRGSDYGELFF | TGTGCCACCAGCAGAGGGAGCGACTACGGGGAGCTGTTTTTT
TRBD2 | TRBJ2-5 | TRBV28 | NA | CASSLGVDPGLAQYF | TGTGCCAGCAGTTTAGGGGTAGACCCGGGACTAGCCCAGTACTTC
NA | TRBJ2-7 | TRBV6-5 | NA | CASTHLGGYEQYF | TGTGCCAGCACTCATTTGGGGGGTTACGAGCAGTACTTC
TRBD1 | TRBJ1-2 | TRBV5-6 | NA | CASSSGTGDVYGYTF | TGTGCCAGCAGCTCCGGGACAGGGGATGTCTATGGCTACACCTTC
TRBD1 | TRBJ2-7 | TRBV5-1 | NA | CASSLAIGQGPYEQYF | TGCGCCAGCAGCTTGGCCATAGGACAGGGACCCTACGAGCAGTACTTC
NA | TRBJ2-7 | TRBV14 | NA | CASSQRGSSYEQYF | TGTGCCAGCAGCCAACGAGGGTCGTCCTACGAGCAGTACTTC
TRBD2 | TRBJ2-2 | TRBV29-1 | NA | CSVEGLAGTGELFF | TGCAGCGTTGAAGGGCTAGCGGGCACCGGGGAGCTGTTTTTT
NA | TRBJ2-2 | TRBV27 | once | CASSLNRPGGELFF | TGTGCCAGCAGTTTGAATAGGCCCGGCGGGGAGCTGTTTTTT
NA | TRBJ2-3 | TRBV9 | NA | CASSEEGLTDTQYF | TGTGCCAGCAGTGAAGAGGGGCTCACAGATACGCAGTATTTT
NA | TRBJ2-5 | TRBV7-9 | NA | CASSYPEVEQETQYF | TGTGCCAGCAGCTACCCCGAGGTAGAGCAAGAGACCCAGTACTTC
TRBD1 | TRBJ2-1 | TRBV4-3 | NA | CASSEPTGGGYNEQFF | TGCGCCAGCAGCGAACCTACAGGGGGCGGGTACAATGAGCAGTTCTTC
NA | TRBJ2-1 | TRBV9 | NA | CASSVGIEQFF | TGTGCCAGCAGCGTAGGTATTGAGCAGTTCTTC
NA | TRBJ2-5 | TRBV4-3 | NA | CASSQDGEETQYF | TGCGCCAGCAGCCAGGACGGGGAAGAGACCCAGTACTTC
TRBD1 | TRBJ2-1 | TRBV29-1 | NA | CSVPLDRVSYNEQFF | TGCAGCGTTCCATTAGACAGGGTCTCCTACAATGAGCAGTTCTTC
TRBD2 | TRBJ2-3 | TRBV7-9 | NA | CASSLVAGPDTQYF | TGTGCCAGCAGCTTAGTAGCGGGACCAGATACGCAGTATTTT
TRBD2 | TRBJ2-1 | TRBV4-1 | NA | CASSQVTSGEVDWDNEQFF | TGCGCCAGCAGCCAAGTTACTAGCGGGGAAGTCGACTGGGACAATGAGCAGTTCTTC
NA | TRBJ1-3 | TRBV28 | NA | CASSQTVESSGNTIYF | TGTGCCAGCAGTCAGACAGTCGAAAGCTCTGGAAACACCATATATTTT
NA | TRBJ2-5 | TRBV30 | NA | CAWGRGEQETQYF | TGTGCCTGGGGCCGGGGCGAACAAGAGACCCAGTACTTC
NA | TRBJ2-1 | TRBV30 | NA | CAWGRVSDEQFF | TGTGCCTGGGGGCGTGTCTCGGATGAGCAGTTCTTC
NA | TRBJ2-7 | TRBV9 | NA | CASSAGLSTYEQYF | TGTGCCAGCAGCGCCGGACTGTCGACCTACGAGCAGTACTTC
NA | TRBJ2-7 | TRBV7-2 | NA | CASSLVPGMEGYEQYF | TGTGCCAGCAGCTTAGTGCCAGGAATGGAAGGCTACGAGCAGTACTTC
TRBD1 | TRBJ2-7 | TRBV28 | few | CASRPRRDSLEF | TGTGCCAGCAGGCCTCGAAGGGACAGTTTGGAGTTC
NA | TRBJ1-1 | TRBV4-1 | NA | CASSQATVSNTEAFF | TGCGCCAGCAGCCAAGCGACAGTTTCTAACACTGAAGCTTTCTTT
NA | TRBJ2-5 | TRBV10-1 | NA | CASSGTPGETQYF | TGCGCCAGCAGTGGGACCCCCGGGGAGACCCAGTACTTC
NA | TRBJ2-7 | TRBV9 | NA | CASSVFRDPSYEQYF | TGTGCCAGCAGCGTATTCCGGGACCCCTCCTACGAGCAGTACTTC
NA | TRBJ2-1 | TRBV6-5 | once | CASSYSRGGPYNEQFF | TGTGCCAGCAGTTACTCGAGGGGGGGTCCCTACAATGAGCAGTTCTTC
NA | TRBJ1-3 | TRBV9 | NA | CASSVEGLNSGNTIYF | TGTGCCAGCAGCGTTGAGGGTTTAAACTCTGGAAACACCATATATTTT
TRBD1 | TRBJ2-5 | TRBV6-5 | NA | CASSNPRGLGETQYF | TGTGCCAGCAGTAACCCCAGGGGGTTGGGGGAGACCCAGTACTTC
NA | TRBJ1-2 | TRBV7-9 | NA | CASSLGQTGPYGYTF | TGTGCCAGCAGCTTGGGGCAGACTGGGCCCTATGGCTACACCTTC
NA | TRBJ2-2 | TRBV5-6 | NA | CASSPIVGGANTGELFF | TGTGCCAGCAGCCCCATCGTAGGCGGGGCGAACACCGGGGAGCTGTTTTTT
TRBD1 | TRBJ2-7 | TRBV27 | NA | CASSLTGTGFYEQYF | TGTGCCAGCAGTTTAACCGGGACAGGGTTCTACGAGCAGTACTTC
NA | TRBJ2-2 | TRBV5-4 | NA | CASSEGGGELFF | TGTGCCAGCAGCGAGGGGGGCGGGGAGCTGTTTTTT
TRBD1 | TRBJ2-7 | TRBV28 | NA | CASSLPGQGASSYEQYF | TGTGCCAGCAGTTTACCGGGACAGGGGGCAAGCTCCTACGAGCAGTACTTC
TRBD1 | TRBJ1-1 | TRBV5-1 | once | CASSPGQGGGMNTEAFF | TGCGCCAGCAGCCCGGGACAGGGGGGCGGAATGAACACTGAAGCTTTCTTT
NA | TRBJ2-7 | TRBV13 | NA | CASSSSLNSYEQYF | TGTGCCAGCAGCTCGTCCCTTAATTCCTACGAGCAGTACTTC
NA | TRBJ2-7 | TRBV5-4 | NA | CASSLYRSEQYF | TGTGCCAGCAGCTTGTATCGGAGCGAGCAGTACTTC
TRBD1 | TRBJ1-1 | TRBV9 | NA | CASSTGGGTEAFF | TGTGCCAGCAGTACAGGGGGCGGGACTGAAGCTTTCTTT
TRBD1 | TRBJ1-4 | TRBV9 | NA | CASSENTSPQGLFF | TGTGCCAGCAGCGAAAACACGAGCCCACAGGGGCTGTTTTTT
TRBD1 | TRBJ2-7 | TRBV7-9 | NA | CASSSDRGPSYEQYF | TGTGCCAGCAGTTCCGACAGGGGGCCATCCTACGAGCAGTACTTC
TRBD1 | TRBJ1-2 | TRBV30 | NA | CAWGSWDRRDYGYTF | TGTGCCTGGGGAAGCTGGGACAGGAGAGACTATGGCTACACCTTC
NA | TRBJ2-7 | TRBV5-8 | NA | CAISSYEQYF | TGTGCCATCTCCTCCTACGAGCAGTACTTC